This paragraph covers one T cell receptor beta chain sequence. With 1 base clipped from V and 9 bases from J, the junction kept 8 bases outside the gene matches. The CDR3 is 15 residues long. Germline assignment: CDR1 LNHDA and CDR2 SQIVND (reference sequence). The record originates from a study of T cells in localized non-small cell lung cancer. Here immunoSEQ multiplex PCR was the method, and the copy in TCRdb shows in-frame clones only, minus some. The data contain tens of thousands of clones, roughly 87% of them singletons. This TCR came from a male donor aged 60 or older with stage III squamous cell lung carcinoma. The chain carries TRBV19 and TRBJ2-1; 8 bases are shared with TRBD2. The material was peripheral blood, obtained before any cancer treatment. CDR3 coding DNA: TGTGCCAGTAGTATAGGGACTAGCCGGAGGGGTGAGCAGTTCTTC. Residues: CASSIGTSRRGEQFF.